The 30 T cell receptor beta chains below were found in one sample sequenced in a study of OX40 agonist ivuxolimab in advanced cancers. Repertoires were generated with immunoSEQ multiplex PCR, while TCRdb's copy carries only in-frame clones and drops some. This sample has 68,000 or so clones, with approximately 89% found just once. This specimen consisted of CD4+ or CD8+ T cells sorted from blood, obtained in a trial of the OX40 agonist ivuxolimab. These receptors originate from an adult with an advanced solid tumor such as melanoma, head and neck, liver or kidney cancer.

V usage is TRBV11-2 and J usage is TRBJ2-3; D not resolved. The germline V gene encodes CDR1 SGHAT and CDR2 FQNNGV. This CDR3 has 11 residues. With 4 bases removed from V and 2 bases from J, the gap between germline ends came to 1 base. CDR3 residues: CASSSTDTQYF. Here the CDR3 DNA reads TGTGCCAGCAGCTCCACAGATACGCAGTATTTT.

The rearrangement joins TRBV9 to TRBJ2-7; TRBD1 is a possible D gene (6 bases). V lost 4 bases to trimming and J lost 7 bases, with 18 bases between them. This CDR3 contains 14 residues. The germline CDR1 and CDR2 sequences are SGDLS and YYNGEE. The DNA for the CDR3 is TGTGCCAGCAGCACCCTGGACAGTTCTACGGAGCAGTACTTC. Amino acid sequence: CASSTLDSSTEQYF.

This rearrangement joins TRBV4-2 to TRBJ2-3; 9 nucleotides agree with TRBD2. The CDR3 has 15 amino acids. Germline CDR1 and CDR2: LGHNA and YNFKEQ. V was clipped by 4 bases and J by 1 base; unmatched bases: 3. CDR3 amino acids: CASSPRTSGTDTQYF. The CDR3 nucleotides are TGTGCCAGCAGCCCCCGGACTAGCGGCACAGATACGCAGTATTTT.

V usage is TRBV6-5 and J usage is TRBJ1-2; D ambiguous. CDR3 length: 13 residues. V shed 9 bases and J shed 1 base, with 12 bases lying between them. Germline CDR1 MNHEY, CDR2 SVGAGI. The CDR3 region is CASLDTFNYGYTF. In nucleotides, the CDR3 is TGTGCCAGTCTCGACACCTTTAACTATGGCTACACCTTC.

The V call is TRBV12-5, the J call TRBJ1-4, with 10 bases matching TRBD1. There are 14 residues in the CDR3. Germline V gene sequence: CDR1 LGHNT, CDR2 FRNRAP. V shed 5 bases and J 7 bases; nucleotides not matched to a gene: 4. As DNA, the CDR3 is TGTGCTAGTGGTCCGGGACAGGGGTTTGAAAAACTGTTTTTT. Its protein product is CASGPGQGFEKLFF.

J is TRBJ2-7 and V is TRBV6-1, with 11 bases identical to TRBD2. The CDR3 runs 15 residues. Losses at the gene ends were 4 bases for V and 1 base for J; bases not matched to a gene: 3. Germline loops: CDR1 MNHNS, CDR2 SASEGT. The CDR3 nucleotides read TGTGCCAGCAGTGCTTCTAGCGGGGGGTCCTACGAGCAGTACTTC. This translates into CASSASSGGSYEQYF.

The V gene is TRBV5-5, the J gene TRBJ1-2, with D unclear. Germline V gene lookup returns CDR1 SGHKS and CDR2 YYEKEE (reference sequence). Trimming took off 0 bases at V and 1 base at J, with 13 bases between the two ends. This CDR3 has 16 residues. CDR3 sequence (DNA): TGTGCCAGCAGCTTGGCTGGTAGGGCCCATAACTATGGCTACACCTTC. Residues: CASSLAGRAHNYGYTF.

The V call is TRBV18, the J call TRBJ2-3; 12 bases map to TRBD2. V shed 5 bases, J shed 1 base, and the junction held 1 base outside the gene matches. Germline lookup yields CDR1 KGHSH and CDR2 LQKENI. CDR3 length: 15 amino acids. CDR3 bases: TGTGCCAGCTCATCTAGCGGGAGGGGCACAGATACGCAGTATTTT. Translated, it gives CASSSSGRGTDTQYF.

The chain has TRBV29-1 and TRBJ1-1, with D uncertain. Trimming removed 4 bases at V and 1 base at J, with 4 bases between. CDR1 and CDR2 (germline): SQVTM, ANQGSEA. CDR3 length: 11 amino acids. CDR3 in DNA: TGCAGCGTTGGCTCGAACACTGAAGCTTTCTTT. It translates to CSVGSNTEAFF.

This clone was seen more than once but under ten times. The chain uses TRBV2 and TRBJ2-5; the D is unclear. The CDR3 length is 14 residues. Germline CDR1 reads SNHLY; CDR2 reads FYNNEI. Trimming shortened V by 4 bases and J by 5 bases, and 14 bases separated the two germline ends. The DNA of the CDR3 is TGTGCCAGCAGTGGGGCGCCCCGGGCGGAGACCCAGTACTTC. It translates to CASSGAPRAETQYF.

The chain recombines TRBV5-1 with TRBJ2-3; 9 bases line up with TRBD2. The CDR3 consists of 14 residues. The germline V gene encodes CDR1 SGHRS and CDR2 YFSETQ. V shed 4 bases, J shed 4 bases, and the junction held 4 bases outside the gene matches. The CDR3 bases are TGCGCCAGCAGCGGGACTAGCCCCCCAGATACGCAGTATTTT. This sequence encodes CASSGTSPPDTQYF.

This clone was picked up one time. The chain couples TRBV6-1 to TRBJ1-5; no definite D call. CDR1 is MNHNS and CDR2 is SASEGT in the germline V gene. V was clipped by 7 bases and J by 5 bases, with 15 bases between them. This CDR3 is 14 amino acids long. The CDR3 is CASKGGTPHQPQHF. The CDR3, as DNA: TGTGCCAGCAAAGGTGGAACGCCTCATCAGCCCCAGCATTTT.

The chain combines TRBV7-9 with TRBJ1-2; possibly TRBD1 for D (6 bases). In germline, CDR1 is SEHNR, CDR2 FQNEAQ (reference sequence). CDR3 length: 15 residues. The V and J ends lost 2 bases and 7 bases respectively, with 17 bases between them. CDR3 sequence: CASSLLNREPGGYTF. The CDR3 region has the DNA TGTGCCAGCAGCTTACTTAACAGGGAACCAGGTGGCTACACCTTC.

The chain employs TRBV7-2 and TRBJ2-5; the match to TRBD1 covers 7 bases. The CDR3 has 14 amino acids. V lost 5 bases and J lost 3; bases outside the gene matches: 6. Germline V gives CDR1 SGHTA, CDR2 FQGNSA. CDR3 sequence (DNA): TGTGCCAGCAGCCAACAGGGGCGAAAAGAGACCCAGTACTTC. This translates into CASSQQGRKETQYF.

This chain joins TRBV7-8 and TRBJ2-5; the match to TRBD1 covers 8 bases. CDR3 length: 14 residues. Germline CDR1 and CDR2: SGHVS and FQNEAQ. J gave up 7 bases and V 6 bases, and 10 bases lay outside the gene matches. The CDR3 DNA follows: TGTGCCAGCAGAGAAAACGGACAGGGTGGGACCCAGTACTTC. Its protein is CASRENGQGGTQYF.

This clone was seen a handful of times. The rearrangement links TRBV5-8 to TRBJ1-1, with no clear D. V gave up 7 bases and J gave up 7 bases, with 14 bases separating them. Germline V gene data show CDR1 as SGHTS and CDR2 as YDEGEE. The CDR3 contains 12 residues. This CDR3 is CASGRVMVEAFF. Here the CDR3 DNA reads TGTGCCAGCGGGAGGGTCATGGTTGAAGCTTTCTTT. Full variable domain (remainder filled in from reference TRBV5-8 and TRBJ1-1): EAGVTQSPTHLIKTRGQQATLRCSPISGHTSVYWYQQALGLGLQFLLWYDEGEERNRGNFPPRFSGRQFPNYSSELNVNALELEDSALYLCASGRVMVEAFFGQGTRLTVV.

V and J are TRBV6-1 and TRBJ1-5; possibly TRBD1 for D (6 bases). The CDR3 is 15 residues long. Trimming took 4 bases from V and 6 from J, leaving 16 bases between them. Germline V gives CDR1 MNHNS, CDR2 SASEGT. CDR3 sequence reads: CASSAPGGGAQPQHF. The CDR3 coding sequence is TGTGCCAGCAGTGCCCCCGGAGGGGGGGCTCAGCCCCAGCATTTT.

This clone showed up just once. This sequence joins TRBV7-2 and TRBJ1-5, with a tentative D call TRBD1 (6 bases). Germline CDR1 and CDR2: SGHTA and FQGNSA. Between the trimmed V and J ends, which lost 5 bases and 4 bases, there was a span of 9 bases. This CDR3 comprises 13 residues. The CDR3 sequence: CASSTGTNQPQHF. CDR3 in DNA: TGTGCCAGCAGCACCGGGACAAATCAGCCCCAGCATTTT. The variable domain in full, with the rest retrieved from reference TRBV7-2 and TRBJ1-5, is GAGVSQSPSNKVTEKGKDVELRCDPISGHTALYWYRQSLGQGLEFLIYFQGNSAPDKSGLPSDRFSAERTGGSVSTLTIQRTQQEDSAVYLCASSTGTNQPQHFGDGTRLSIL.

The chain employs TRBV19 and TRBJ1-1, with D uncertain. The CDR3 covers 15 residues. V lost 5 bases and J lost 6, with 19 bases in between. Per the germline V gene, CDR1 is LNHDA and CDR2 is SQIVND (reference sequence). The CDR3 sequence is CASSVSIVSGAEAFF. The CDR3 DNA reads as TGTGCCAGTAGTGTCTCCATAGTCTCTGGCGCTGAAGCTTTCTTT.

The gene calls are TRBV6-4 and TRBJ1-1; D unclear. Germline values: CDR1 MRHNA, CDR2 SNTAGT. The CDR3 runs 16 residues. V was pared by 5 bases and J by 1 base, with 17 bases between. The CDR3 coding sequence is TGTGCCAGCAGTCCCGCGACAACAACATGGAACACTGAAGCTTTCTTT. Protein: CASSPATTTWNTEAFF.

This chain uses TRBV6-1 with TRBJ1-1; 9 bases fit TRBD1. Trimming cost V 6 bases and J 3 bases; bases outside gene matches: 5. Germline V gene data show CDR1 as MNHNS and CDR2 as SASEGT. The CDR3 is made up of 14 amino acids. CDR3: CASRWDRVDTEAFF. Written as DNA, the CDR3 is TGTGCCAGCAGATGGGACAGGGTGGACACTGAAGCTTTCTTT.

The chain links TRBV18 to TRBJ1-2, with unresolved D. Germline V CDR1 and CDR2: KGHSH, LQKENI. The V gene lost 5 bases and the J gene lost 6 bases, with 13 bases spanning the gap. The length of the CDR3 is 13 residues. The CDR3 region is CASSGVEIHGYTF. The CDR3 DNA sequence: TGTGCCAGCTCAGGGGTGGAAATCCATGGCTACACCTTC.

The chain combines TRBV5-1 with TRBJ2-3, with TRBD2 matching 7 bases. Germline assignment: CDR1 SGHRS and CDR2 YFSETQ. V dropped 7 bases and J dropped 4; count of bases not matched to a gene: 9. The length of the CDR3 is 14 residues. DNA for the CDR3: TGCGCCAGCGAGCGGGACTCTCCCGCAGATACGCAGTATTTT. Translation: CASERDSPADTQYF.

V is TRBV5-6 and J is TRBJ2-1; TRBD2 matches at 13 bases. The length of the CDR3 is 17 residues. The junction had 6 bases not matched to a gene; V was cut back by 4 bases and J by 2 bases. The germline CDR1 and CDR2 sequences are SGHDT and YYEEEE. The CDR3 spells CASSLRTSGSPYNEQFF. The CDR3 nucleotides read TGTGCCAGCAGCCTCCGGACTAGCGGGAGCCCCTACAATGAGCAGTTCTTC.

The CDR3 coding sequence is TGTGCCAGCAGTGAAATGCGCCCCTACGAGCAGTACTTC. Residues: CASSEMRPYEQYF. The chain uses TRBV6-1 and TRBJ2-7, with D uncertain. CDR1 and CDR2 (germline): MNHNS, SASEGT. Trimming pared 2 bases from V and 2 bases from J, leaving 7 bases between. This CDR3 contains 13 residues.

This chain uses TRBV10-3 with TRBJ1-5; TRBD1 agrees at 8 bases. The germline gives CDR1 ENHRY, CDR2 SYGVKD. J was trimmed by 7 bases and V by 3 bases; bases with no gene match: 8. This CDR3 region has 15 residues. The CDR3, as DNA: TGTGCCATCAGTGACGGACAGGGCGGCTGGCAGCCCCAGCATTTT. Translated, it gives CAISDGQGGWQPQHF.

This clone has a handful of counts. The V call is TRBV11-2, the J call TRBJ2-3; D is unresolved. This CDR3 comprises 14 residues. Germline CDR1 is SGHAT and CDR2 is FQNNGV. V gave up 1 base and J gave up 6 bases, with 11 bases separating them. CDR3 nucleotide sequence: TGTGCCAGCAGCTTAGGCCAAGACAAGGATACGCAGTATTTT. Translation: CASSLGQDKDTQYF.

The chain uses TRBV18 and TRBJ2-2, with 8 bases that match TRBD1. The germline V gene encodes CDR1 KGHSH and CDR2 LQKENI. V shed 4 bases and J 4 bases; nucleotides not matched to a gene: 11. This CDR3 contains 17 residues. The CDR3, as DNA: TGTGCCAGCTCACATTCGACCGGGACAGGAGGCACCGGGGAGCTGTTTTTT. Translation: CASSHSTGTGGTGELFF.

This clone has just one count. The rearrangement links TRBV6-6 to TRBJ2-7; 8 nucleotides align to TRBD2. The V and J ends lost 6 bases and 3 bases, in that order; junction bases with no gene match: 4. CDR3 length equals 13 residues. Germline lookup yields CDR1 MNHNY and CDR2 SVGAGI (reference sequence). The CDR3 sequence: CASRKGTSYEQYF. The CDR3 nucleotides read TGTGCCAGCAGGAAAGGGACTAGCTACGAGCAGTACTTC.

V is TRBV19 and J is TRBJ2-6, with D possibly matching TRBD2 (5 bases). The CDR3 runs to 16 residues. The germline V gene has CDR1 LNHDA and CDR2 SQIVND (reference sequence). Trimming left V 4 bases short and J 3 bases short, with 13 bases between. This chain's CDR3 is CASSRGAAHGANVLTF. The DNA for the CDR3 is TGTGCCAGTAGTAGAGGAGCGGCTCATGGGGCCAACGTCCTGACTTTC.